The 28 T cell receptor beta chains in this list originate from one sample, sequenced in a study of cytotoxic CD8 clonotypes in ibrutinib-treated CLL. Libraries were prepared by immunoSEQ multiplex PCR; TCRdb keeps only in-frame clonotypes and omits some of them. The repertoire includes approximately 130,000 clones, 84% of them detected once, and roughly 3.1% sits in the top ten. The material was PBMCs, obtained after 24 months of ibrutinib treatment. These receptor sequences come from a human donor with chronic lymphocytic leukemia.

The rearrangement joins TRBV18 to TRBJ2-7; 8 bases match TRBD2. Germline values: CDR1 KGHSH, CDR2 LQKENI. V was clipped by 4 bases and J by 6 bases; unmatched bases: 14. The CDR3 spans 16 residues. CDR3 nucleotide sequence: TGTGCCAGCTCACAAACGGGGGCGGGGGGCCTCGGCGAGCAGTACTTC. Protein product: CASSQTGAGGLGEQYF.

This clone was seen only once. The chain has TRBV9 and TRBJ2-1; TRBD2 matches at 10 bases. J was trimmed by 9 bases and V by 0 bases; bases with no gene match: 9. This CDR3 is built from 16 residues. Germline loops: CDR1 SGDLS, CDR2 YYNGEE. Here the CDR3 DNA reads TGTGCCAGCAGCGTAGCTTCGCTAGCGGGGGAGACTGAGCAGTTCTTC. Protein: CASSVASLAGETEQFF.

This clone has a single count. This chain uses TRBV5-6 with TRBJ1-3; D is possibly TRBD1 (5 bases). Germline V CDR1 and CDR2: SGHDT, YYEEEE. Trimming cost V 0 bases and J 0 bases, with 7 bases left between them. CDR3 length: 15 residues. DNA of the CDR3: TGTGCCAGCAGCTTGGCAGGGCCCTCTGGAAACACCATATATTTT. Amino acid sequence: CASSLAGPSGNTIYF.

The CDR3 here is CASSMIQGPNTEAFF. The CDR3 DNA follows: TGTGCCAGTAGTATGATTCAGGGCCCGAACACTGAAGCTTTCTTT. V gene TRBV19 combines with J gene TRBJ1-1; D is perhaps TRBD1 (5 bases). The germline gives CDR1 LNHDA, CDR2 SQIVND (reference sequence). The length of the CDR3 is 15 residues. V dropped 3 bases and J dropped 1 base, with 12 bases sitting between them.

The V and J genes are TRBV19 and TRBJ1-2; unclear D gene. Germline V gene lookup returns CDR1 LNHDA and CDR2 SQIVND (reference sequence). Trimming left V 3 bases short and J 4 bases short, with 21 bases between. This CDR3 is 17 amino acids long. The CDR3 reads CASSMGRENILGYGYTF. The CDR3 DNA follows: TGTGCCAGTAGTATGGGGAGAGAAAACATCCTCGGCTATGGCTACACCTTC.

This chain uses TRBV6-6 with TRBJ1-1; D gene ambiguous. Looked up from germline, CDR1 is MNHNY and CDR2 is SVGAGI (reference sequence). Between the trimmed V and J ends, which lost 6 bases and 3 bases, there was a span of 11 bases. The CDR3 is 13 residues long. The CDR3 reads CASSPPQDTEAFF. Here the CDR3 DNA reads TGTGCCAGCAGCCCTCCCCAAGACACTGAAGCTTTCTTT.

The rearrangement joins TRBV4-3 to TRBJ2-7, with D possibly matching TRBD2 (6 bases). The V and J ends lost 4 bases and 1 base respectively, with 11 bases between them. This CDR3 region has 14 residues. Germline V lookup: CDR1 LGHNA, CDR2 YSLEER. CDR3 loop: CASSRGTVSYEQYF. CDR3 in DNA: TGCGCCAGCAGCCGCGGGACGGTTTCCTACGAGCAGTACTTC.

V gene TRBV7-3 combines with J gene TRBJ2-3; D might be TRBD1 (5 bases). This CDR3 region has 15 residues. Trimming pared 5 bases from V and 2 bases from J, leaving 14 bases between. Germline values: CDR1 SGHTA, CDR2 FQGTGA. For the CDR3, the DNA is TGTGCCAGCAGCGTAGGGTCAGGGTTCACAGATACGCAGTATTTT. It is translated as CASSVGSGFTDTQYF.

V usage is TRBV2 and J usage is TRBJ1-1; D remains ambiguous. The CDR3 is 14 residues long. The V gene lost 6 bases and the J gene lost 1 base, with 12 bases spanning the gap. Germline V gene lookup returns CDR1 SNHLY and CDR2 FYNNEI. CDR3: CASRLAGRNTEAFF. The CDR3 DNA reads TGTGCCAGCAGGTTGGCGGGGAGGAACACTGAAGCTTTCTTT.

V is TRBV5-1 and J is TRBJ1-2, with 9 bases aligning to TRBD1. The CDR3 sequence is 17 residues long. After removal of 4 bases from V and 0 bases from J, the junction contained 10 bases not matched to a gene. Germline lookup yields CDR1 SGHRS and CDR2 YFSETQ. The CDR3 sequence is CASSRPGTGTTNYGYTF. DNA for the CDR3: TGCGCCAGCAGCCGGCCCGGGACAGGGACAACTAACTATGGCTACACCTTC.

The chain employs TRBV11-3 and TRBJ2-3; a weak D match, TRBD1 (5 bases). Per the germline V gene, CDR1 is SGHNT and CDR2 is YENEEA. With 5 bases removed from V and 3 bases from J, the gap between germline ends came to 12 bases. The CDR3 spans 14 residues. CDR3 loop: CASSRTRQTDTQYF. The CDR3 DNA follows: TGTGCCAGCAGCCGAACCCGACAGACAGATACGCAGTATTTT.

The J gene is TRBJ1-5, the V gene TRBV4-3; no firm D call. Germline V gene sequence: CDR1 LGHNA, CDR2 YSLEER. The CDR3 has 13 amino acids. V lost 1 base and J lost 5, with 6 bases in between. This CDR3 reads CASSQAVDQPQHF. The CDR3 nucleotides are TGCGCCAGCAGCCAAGCAGTGGATCAGCCCCAGCATTTT.

The gene calls are TRBV9 and TRBJ2-7, with D tentatively TRBD2 (6 bases). The CDR3 is 13 residues long. Trimming removed 3 bases from V and 2 bases from J, with 9 bases in between. Germline V gene data show CDR1 as SGDLS and CDR2 as YYNGEE. The CDR3 coding sequence is TGTGCCAGCAGCGCCAGACTAGCCTACGAGCAGTACTTC. Residues: CASSARLAYEQYF.

The rearrangement links TRBV7-2 to TRBJ1-2; D may be TRBD1 (6 bases). The CDR3 has 14 residues. Between the trimmed V and J ends, which lost 5 bases and 8 bases, there was a span of 18 bases. Germline assignment: CDR1 SGHTA and CDR2 FQGNSA. CDR3 sequence (DNA): TGTGCCAGCAGCCAGGGGCCAGGGCCCTCGGGCTACACCTTC. Its protein product is CASSQGPGPSGYTF.

The chain joins TRBV5-1 to TRBJ1-1; D is perhaps TRBD1 (5 bases). V was cut by 4 bases and J by 1 base, with 17 bases left in between. From germline, CDR1 is SGHRS and CDR2 YFSETQ. The CDR3 has 16 residues. DNA for the CDR3: TGCGCCAGCAGCCCCAGGGCTGGACGGCAGAACACTGAAGCTTTCTTT. It encodes CASSPRAGRQNTEAFF.

This sequence joins TRBV6-1 and TRBJ1-2; D ambiguous. The germline gives CDR1 MNHNS, CDR2 SASEGT. The V end was cut by 1 base, the J end by 4 bases, with 7 bases between. The CDR3 loop spans 13 amino acids. The CDR3 loop is CASSEGQPYGYTF. CDR3 coding DNA: TGTGCCAGCAGTGAAGGGCAGCCCTATGGCTACACCTTC.

The J gene is TRBJ1-1, the V gene TRBV30; possible D gene TRBD1, 6 bases. Trimming took 2 bases from V and 4 from J, leaving 14 bases between them. Germline CDR1 reads GTSNPN; CDR2 reads SVGIG (reference sequence). The CDR3 extends over 14 amino acids. The CDR3 sequence: CAWSWGAGSTEAFF. The CDR3 bases are TGTGCCTGGAGTTGGGGGGCGGGAAGCACTGAAGCTTTCTTT. Based on the CDR3 plus reference TRBV30 and TRBJ1-1, the full variable domain is SQTIHQWPATLVQPVGSPLSLECTVEGTSNPNLYWYRQAAGRGLQLLFYSVGIGQISSEVPQNLSASRPQDRQFILSSKKLLLSDSGFYLCAWSWGAGSTEAFFGQGTRLTVV.

This rearrangement joins TRBV5-1 to TRBJ2-3, with unresolved D. The CDR3 is 16 amino acids. Trimming left V 4 bases short and J 2 bases short, with 17 bases between. Germline CDR1 reads SGHRS; CDR2 reads YFSETQ. The CDR3 loop reads CASSAVSGSVTDTQYF. In DNA, the CDR3 is TGCGCCAGCAGCGCAGTGTCTGGGTCTGTCACAGATACGCAGTATTTT.

The V gene is TRBV30, the J gene TRBJ1-1; a possible D gene is TRBD1 (6 bases). The CDR3 contains 12 residues. CDR1 GTSNPN and CDR2 SVGIG come from the germline V gene (reference sequence). Trimming pared 4 bases from V and 1 base from J, leaving 7 bases between. CDR3 in DNA: TGTGCCTGGACGGGACAGAACACTGAAGCTTTCTTT. Its protein is CAWTGQNTEAFF.

This chain connects TRBV9 to TRBJ2-3; the D gene is possibly TRBD2 (6 bases). Trimming removed 0 bases from V and 6 bases from J, with 17 bases in between. Germline assignment: CDR1 SGDLS and CDR2 YYNGEE. The CDR3 consists of 16 residues. The DNA of the CDR3 is TGTGCCAGCAGCGTAGGGGACTCTTTGGGCGGGGATACGCAGTATTTT. It translates to CASSVGDSLGGDTQYF.

The chain joins TRBV4-3 to TRBJ1-5, with D uncertain. The ends were cut back, 0 bases at V and 6 bases at J, with 9 bases in the middle. Per germline, CDR1 LGHNA and CDR2 YSLEER. The CDR3 consists of 14 residues. The CDR3 region is CASSQDRVIQPQHF. The CDR3 DNA follows: TGCGCCAGCAGCCAAGATCGGGTAATTCAGCCCCAGCATTTT.

This chain links TRBV28 with TRBJ2-1, with D perhaps assigned TRBD1 or TRBD2 (5 bases each). Trimming removed 4 bases from V and 2 bases from J, with 12 bases in between. The CDR3 covers 15 residues. Germline lookup yields CDR1 MDHEN and CDR2 SYDVKM. The CDR3 reads CASSSGTVPYNEQFF. CDR3 nucleotides: TGTGCCAGCAGTTCCGGGACCGTCCCCTACAATGAGCAGTTCTTC. The full variable domain, completed using reference TRBV28 and TRBJ2-1, is DVKVTQSSRYLVKRTGEKVFLECVQDMDHENMFWYRQDPGLGLRLIYFSYDVKMKEKGDIPEGYSVSREKKERFSLILESASTNQTSMYLCASSSGTVPYNEQFFGPGTRLTVL.

The chain joins TRBV5-3 to TRBJ2-3; the match to TRBD2 covers 8 bases. TRBV5-3 is known as an ORF, though its function is uncertain. The CDR3 loop spans 15 amino acids. Unmatched junction bases numbered 7, after V lost 5 bases and J lost 2 bases. For the CDR3, the DNA is TGTGCCAGAAGAAGCGGGGGACCCTACACAGATACGCAGTATTTT. It translates to CARRSGGPYTDTQYF.

The rearrangement uses TRBV21-1 and TRBJ1-2. TRBV21-1 is designated a pseudogene. The CDR3 consists of 13 residues. As DNA, the CDR3 is TGTGCCAGCAGGACACAAAGCGCGTATGGCTACACCTTC. Translated, it gives CASRTQSAYGYTF.

The chain uses TRBV14 and TRBJ1-4; D gene uncertain. V lost 3 bases and J lost 12, with 14 bases in between. The CDR3 extends over 13 amino acids. In germline, CDR1 is SGHDN, CDR2 FVKESK. The CDR3 coding sequence is TGTGCCAGCAGCCACCAGACCACCGGGGAACTGTTTTTT. It specifies CASSHQTTGELFF.

V usage is TRBV6-5 and J usage is TRBJ2-6; D ambiguous. Germline assignment: CDR1 MNHEY and CDR2 SVGAGI. The CDR3 loop spans 12 amino acids. V was trimmed by 8 bases and J by 2 bases, leaving 4 bases between them. This CDR3 is CASGAGANVLTF. For the CDR3, the DNA is TGTGCCAGCGGCGCTGGGGCCAACGTCCTGACTTTC.

This clone was found a few times. Within the sample, other DNA sequences also encode this same CDR3. The rearrangement uses TRBV9 and TRBJ2-5; maybe TRBD1 (6 bases). Trimming took 1 base from V and 5 from J, leaving 9 bases between them. From germline, CDR1 is SGDLS and CDR2 YYNGEE. CDR3 length: 13 amino acids. CDR3 coding DNA: TGTGCCAGCAGCGTACAGGGGTGGGAGACCCAGTACTTC. Its translation is CASSVQGWETQYF.

The chain joins TRBV11-2 to TRBJ1-2, with D unclear. Trimming cost V 6 bases and J 3 bases, with 14 bases left between them. CDR3 length: 14 amino acids. Germline loops: CDR1 SGHAT, CDR2 FQNNGV. CDR3 amino acids: CASSFDWVDYGYTF. CDR3 DNA: TGTGCCAGCAGTTTTGATTGGGTAGACTATGGCTACACCTTC.